This passage covers 18 T cell receptor beta chains from one sample sequenced in a study of blood T cell repertoires in COVID-19. Profiled with immunoSEQ multiplex PCR; TCRdb holds only in-frame clones, not every one. The table lists about 63,000 clones, 88% of them singletons. The sequenced material came from peripheral blood. The receptor source for this set is a human donor in a cohort sampled during active COVID-19.

The rearrangement joins TRBV27 to TRBJ1-6, with a weak D call TRBD1 (6 bases). Trimming pared 6 bases from V and 9 bases from J, leaving 18 bases between. CDR3 size: 15 residues. In germline, CDR1 is MNHEY, CDR2 SMNVEV (reference sequence). CDR3 DNA: TGTGCCAGCAGCCTCCGGCAGGGGTGGGTTTCACCCCTCCACTTT. Translating gives CASSLRQGWVSPLHF.

The V gene is TRBV18, the J gene TRBJ2-7; D perhaps matches TRBD2 (5 bases). V was pared by 3 bases and J by 3 bases, with 6 bases between. This CDR3 is 12 amino acids long. Germline V gene lookup returns CDR1 KGHSH and CDR2 LQKENI. The CDR3 DNA reads TGTGCCAGCTCACCCCGGGACTACGAGCAGTACTTC. Translating it yields CASSPRDYEQYF.

This sequence joins TRBV3-1 (or the pseudogene TRBV3-2) and TRBJ1-2, with TRBD1 matching 10 bases. V lost 3 bases to trimming and J lost 4 bases; unmatched junction nucleotides: 2. From germline, CDR1 is LGHDT and CDR2 YNNKEL (reference sequence). CDR3 length equals 14 residues. This CDR3 reads CASSQGQGTYGYTF. The DNA for the CDR3 is TGTGCCAGCAGCCAGGGACAGGGGACCTATGGCTACACCTTC.

V usage is TRBV2 and J usage is TRBJ2-7; perhaps TRBD2 as D (5 bases). The V gene's germline CDR1 is SNHLY and CDR2 FYNNEI. Trimming shortened V by 7 bases and J by 5 bases, and 15 bases separated the two germline ends. This CDR3 contains 13 residues. This CDR3 is CASKRGLINEQYF. The CDR3 DNA is TGTGCCAGCAAGAGAGGGCTAATCAACGAGCAGTACTTC.

The chain links TRBV25-1 to TRBJ1-4, with TRBD1 as a possible D gene (6 bases). The V and J ends lost 1 base and 4 bases respectively, with 7 bases between them. Germline loops: CDR1 MGHDK, CDR2 SYGVNS. The CDR3 is made up of 14 amino acids. The CDR3 reads CASSESGVNEKLFF. As DNA, the CDR3 is TGTGCCAGCAGTGAATCAGGGGTTAATGAAAAACTGTTTTTT.

V usage is TRBV29-1 and J usage is TRBJ2-1; 13 positions match TRBD2. This CDR3 is 13 amino acids long. The germline V gene encodes CDR1 SQVTM and CDR2 ANQGSEA. After removal of 8 bases from V and 9 bases from J, the junction contained 7 bases not matched to a gene. In DNA form, the CDR3 reads TGCAGCCCCAGACTAGCGGGAGGTGGTGAGCAGTTCTTC. Translating it yields CSPRLAGGGEQFF.

This clone has only one observation. This chain connects TRBV7-9 to TRBJ1-4, with 10 positions matching TRBD1. The CDR3 runs to 17 residues. V lost 6 bases to trimming and J lost 8 bases; unmatched junction nucleotides: 15. Germline V CDR1 and CDR2: SEHNR, FQNEAQ (reference sequence). CDR3 sequence reads: CASSEGWTGGLGEKLFF. Here the CDR3 DNA reads TGTGCCAGCAGTGAGGGTTGGACAGGGGGTTTGGGAGAAAAACTGTTTTTT. Using reference TRBV7-9 and TRBJ1-4 for the parts outside the CDR3, the full variable domain is DTGVSQNPRHKITKRGQNVTFRCDPISEHNRLYWYRQTLGQGPEFLTYFQNEAQLEKSRLLSDRFSAERPKGSFSTLEIQRTEQGDSAMYLCASSEGWTGGLGEKLFFGSGTQLSVL.

The sample holds a few counts of this clone. This sequence joins TRBV28 and TRBJ2-7, with 9 bases identical to TRBD1. The CDR3 totals 16 residues. CDR1 and CDR2 from the germline V gene are MDHEN and SYDVKM. The V and J ends lost 4 bases and 3 bases, in that order; junction bases with no gene match: 10. The DNA for the CDR3 is TGTGCCAGCAGTTCCGGGACAGGGTCAGGGGTCTACGAGCAGTACTTC. Translating gives CASSSGTGSGVYEQYF.

The V call is TRBV3-1 (or the pseudogene TRBV3-2), the J call TRBJ1-2, with unresolved D. Looked up from germline, CDR1 is LGHDT and CDR2 is YNNKEL (reference sequence). The CDR3 is 15 residues long. V was cut by 1 base and J by 2 bases, with 11 bases left in between. CDR3 sequence: CASSQGYSINYGYTF. CDR3 DNA: TGTGCCAGCAGCCAAGGCTATAGCATAAACTATGGCTACACCTTC.

This clone came up once. This chain links TRBV5-1 with TRBJ2-3; the D gene is possibly TRBD2 (6 bases). The V gene lost 0 bases and the J gene lost 11 bases, with 13 bases spanning the gap. The CDR3 covers 13 residues. Germline assignment: CDR1 SGHRS and CDR2 YFSETQ. The DNA for the CDR3 is TGCGCCAGCAGCTTGGGCGGGATAGAGAAGCAGTATTTT. It is translated as CASSLGGIEKQYF.

This chain joins TRBV5-5 and TRBJ2-5; D is uncertain. This CDR3 has 14 amino acids. V was pared by 0 bases and J by 2 bases, with 8 bases between. Germline values: CDR1 SGHKS, CDR2 YYEKEE (reference sequence). The DNA for the CDR3 is TGTGCCAGCAGCTTGGGGGCCAGACAAGAGACCCAGTACTTC. This sequence encodes CASSLGARQETQYF.

CDR3 nucleotides: TGTGCCAGCAGCTGGTCCGGCAGGGGCACCGGAAACACCATATATTTT. It codes for CASSWSGRGTGNTIYF. The chain couples TRBV13 to TRBJ1-3, with D possibly being TRBD1 (6 bases). CDR3 size: 16 residues. Per the germline V gene, CDR1 is PRHDT and CDR2 is FYEKMQ (reference sequence). With 4 bases removed from V and 4 bases from J, the gap between germline ends came to 17 bases. The variable domain in full, with the rest retrieved from reference TRBV13 and TRBJ1-3, is AAGVIQSPRHLIKEKRETATLKCYPIPRHDTVYWYQQGPGQDPQFLISFYEKMQSDKGSIPDRFSAQQFSDYHSELNMSSLELGDSALYFCASSWSGRGTGNTIYFGEGSWLTVV.

The table lists this clone with a count of one. The chain has TRBV6-5 and TRBJ2-7; the D gene is possibly TRBD1 (5 bases). Trimming shortened V by 7 bases and J by 1 base, and 14 bases separated the two germline ends. Germline V gives CDR1 MNHEY, CDR2 SVGAGI. The CDR3 has 14 amino acids. CDR3 sequence: CASTYWGASYEQYF. CDR3 nucleotide sequence: TGTGCCAGCACCTATTGGGGCGCGTCCTACGAGCAGTACTTC.

V is TRBV5-1 and J is TRBJ2-5; 9 nucleotides agree with TRBD1. V lost 3 bases, J lost 5 bases, and 5 bases stayed unmatched. The CDR3 spans 14 residues. Germline CDR1 and CDR2: SGHRS and YFSETQ. For the CDR3, the DNA is TGCGCCAGCAGCTCCGGGACAGGGCGCGAGACCCAGTACTTC. Its protein is CASSSGTGRETQYF.

The chain joins TRBV16 to TRBJ2-7; D not resolved. CDR1 is KGHSY and CDR2 is FQNENV in the germline V gene. There are 15 residues in the CDR3. Deletions cut 4 bases from V and 3 bases from J, with 16 bases between. The CDR3 is CASSPGWPIIYEQYF. The CDR3 DNA is TGTGCCAGCAGCCCCGGGTGGCCCATCATCTACGAGCAGTACTTC.

This clone showed up just once. The V call is TRBV6-6, the J call TRBJ1-2; 7 positions agree with TRBD1. This CDR3 is built from 15 residues. The germline V gene encodes CDR1 MNHNY and CDR2 SVGAGI (reference sequence). The trim removed 5 bases at V and 2 bases at J, leaving 8 bases unmatched. Here the CDR3 DNA reads TGTGCCAGCAGTACGACAGGGAAGGGAAACTATGGCTACACCTTC. The encoded protein is CASSTTGKGNYGYTF.

This chain connects TRBV3-1 (or the pseudogene TRBV3-2) to TRBJ2-7, with a tentative D call TRBD2 (6 bases). The germline CDR1 and CDR2 sequences are LGHDT and YNNKEL (reference sequence). CDR3 length: 15 amino acids. V lost 6 bases to trimming and J lost 3 bases, with 18 bases between them. CDR3 nucleotides: TGTGCCAGCAGGAGACGGATGGAGGGAGGCTACGAGCAGTACTTC. Amino acid sequence: CASRRRMEGGYEQYF.

The chain uses TRBV29-1 and TRBJ2-1; 10 positions match TRBD1. CDR3 length equals 13 residues. Per the germline V gene, CDR1 is SQVTM and CDR2 is ANQGSEA. After removal of 5 bases from V and 3 bases from J, the junction contained 1 base not matched to a gene. DNA of the CDR3: TGCAGCGTTTGGGACAGGGGCTACAATGAGCAGTTCTTC. It is translated as CSVWDRGYNEQFF.